The 8 T cell receptor beta chains reported below all come from one sample, sequenced in a study of T cells in Graves' hyperthyroidism and ophthalmopathy (dated by TCRdb to the late 2010s). To prepare the library, multiplex PCR was applied. Sequencing was carried out with an Illumina HiSeq 2000. Amplification of TCR beta CDR3 regions was carried out from RNA transcripts. The TCR CDR3 was subjected to a first round of RT-PCR using the HTBI primer set and the Qiagen OneStep RT-PCR kit. The public reads were run again by TCRdb, first through fastp at Q25 and then through MiXCR, and only productive beta chains were kept. Each entry merges the rows of one CDR3 protein and shows their most common DNA and genes. For this sample there are hundreds of thousands of distinct CDR3 sequences; around 39% appear just once. Of the sample, roughly 8.3% is held by the ten largest clones. What was sequenced was blood. These receptors all stem from a man aged 18 to 30 with Graves' hyperthyroidism.

This clonotype has more than one count but fewer than ten. The chain recombines TRBV6-2 or TRBV6-3 with TRBJ2-5, with D hard to call. The V gene lost 6 bases and the J gene lost 4 bases, with 12 bases spanning the gap. The CDR3 contains 13 residues. The germline CDR1 and CDR2 sequences are MNHEY and SVGEGT. Written as DNA, the CDR3 is TGTGCCAGCAGAGGCAATGGTGCAGAGACCCAGTACTTC. It yields the protein CASRGNGAETQYF.

Note on this clonotype: This may stem from a read error, because a much larger clone lies one nucleotide away. This sequence joins TRBV10-3 and TRBJ1-5, with D perhaps matching TRBD1 (6 bases). Germline V gene data show CDR1 as ENHRY and CDR2 as SYGVKD. V lost 2 bases, J lost 5 bases, and 13 bases lay in between. The CDR3 runs to 15 residues. CDR3 nucleotide sequence: TGTGCCATCAGTGAGCCCATATACAGGGATCAGCCCCAGCATTTT. It encodes CAISEPIYRDQPQHF.

This clonotype was seen more than once but under ten times. V usage is TRBV5-1 and J usage is TRBJ2-7; possibly TRBD1 for D (5 bases). The V end lost 2 bases, the J end lost 3 bases, and 12 bases lay between the germline ends. CDR1 and CDR2 (germline): SGHRS, YFSETQ. The length of the CDR3 is 14 residues. CDR3 residues: CASSFGQMNYEQYF. CDR3 nucleotide sequence: TGCGCCAGCAGCTTCGGACAAATGAACTACGAGCAGTACTTC.

Concerning this clonotype: A much larger clone lies one base from this, so it may be a read error. This chain links TRBV6-4 with TRBJ1-5; no reliable D call. The CDR3 has 11 amino acids. Trimming stripped 3 bases from V and 11 bases from J, with 8 bases between. CDR1 and CDR2 (germline): MRHNA, SNTAGT. The CDR3 loop reads CASSEGGAQHF. The CDR3 bases are TGTGCCAGCAGTGAAGGTGGGGCCCAGCATTTT.

The genes are TRBV19 and TRBJ1-2, with a possible D match to TRBD1 (6 bases). This CDR3 comprises 13 residues. Germline values: CDR1 LNHDA, CDR2 SQIVND (reference sequence). With 7 bases removed from V and 1 base from J, the gap between germline ends came to 10 bases. Written as DNA, the CDR3 is TGTGCCAGTACCTTCAGGGGTAACTATGGCTACACCTTC. Its translation is CASTFRGNYGYTF. The full variable domain, with the rest looked up from reference TRBV19 and TRBJ1-2, is DGGITQSPKYLFRKEGQNVTLSCEQNLNHDAMYWYRQDPGQGLRLIYYSQIVNDFQKGDIAEGYSVSREKKESFPLTVTSAQKNPTAFYLCASTFRGNYGYTFGSGTRLTVV.

This clonotype has just a few counts. The rearrangement uses TRBV2 and TRBJ2-5, with 13 bases that match TRBD2. J gave up 1 base and V 6 bases, and 2 bases lay outside the gene matches. This CDR3 comprises 15 residues. Germline CDR1 reads SNHLY; CDR2 reads FYNNEI. As DNA, the CDR3 is TGTGCCAGCAGGACTAGCGGGGGGCGCCAAGAGACCCAGTACTTC. Protein product: CASRTSGGRQETQYF.

A few counts support this clonotype. A read error may explain this, as a much larger clone is one base away. The CDR3 region has the DNA TGTGCCAGCAGGGCGGGACAGGGGGCCTACGAGCAGTACTTC. Amino acid sequence: CASRAGQGAYEQYF. The rearrangement links TRBV6-5 to TRBJ2-7; 11 bases are shared with TRBD1. The V segment lost 6 bases and the J segment 2 bases; nucleotides outside the gene matches: 3. The CDR3 sequence is 14 residues long. CDR1 is MNHEY and CDR2 is SVGAGI in the germline V gene.

This clonotype was seen more than once but under ten times. The chain employs TRBV4-1 and TRBJ1-2, with a tentative D call TRBD1 (5 bases). The germline V and J ends were trimmed by 3 bases and 0 bases, with 8 bases remaining between them. From germline, CDR1 is MGHRA and CDR2 YSYEKL. The CDR3 runs 14 residues. Here the CDR3 reads CASSQLQANYGYTF. The CDR3 bases are TGCGCCAGCAGCCAGCTACAGGCTAACTATGGCTACACCTTC.